A single sample gave rise to the 15 T cell receptor beta chains below, sequenced in a study of cytomegalovirus exposure and HLA in healthy donors. Measured with immunoSEQ multiplex PCR; TCRdb has only the in-frame clones, and not every one. The sample lists about 160,000 clones, 91% occurring once. The sequenced sample consisted of PBMCs. The origin of the receptors is a woman between 18 and 30 years old in good health and CMV-seropositive.

The chain combines TRBV5-6 with TRBJ1-6; 9 bases agree with TRBD1. This CDR3 spans 17 amino acids. Trimming at V came to 1 base and at J to 9 bases, leaving 11 bases not matched to a gene. Looked up from germline, CDR1 is SGHDT and CDR2 is YYEEEE. DNA of the CDR3: TGTGCCAGCAGCTTGCGACAGGGGGATTTTTTCGGTTCACCCCTCCACTTT. Protein product: CASSLRQGDFFGSPLHF.

The chain carries TRBV5-1 and TRBJ2-1; 10 bases map to TRBD2. CDR3 length: 16 amino acids. V gave up 2 bases and J gave up 4 bases; unmatched junction bases: 6. CDR1 SGHRS and CDR2 YFSETQ come from the germline V gene. The CDR3, as DNA: TGCGCCAGCAGCTTAACGAGCGGGGGGGCGTACAATGAGCAGTTCTTC. This translates into CASSLTSGGAYNEQFF.

The genes are TRBV19 and TRBJ1-4; D might be TRBD1 (6 bases). The CDR3 contains 13 residues. V lost 9 bases and J 7 bases, leaving 15 bases between the germline ends. The germline CDR1 and CDR2 sequences are LNHDA and SQIVND (reference sequence). This chain's CDR3 is CASSRGPGEKLFF. The CDR3 coding sequence is TGTGCCAGCTCCAGGGGCCCTGGTGAAAAACTGTTTTTT.

Here the CDR3 DNA reads TGTGCCTGGGCCCAATGGGACAATCGGAGTCCTGGCTACACCTTC. It is translated as CAWAQWDNRSPGYTF. The gene calls are TRBV30 and TRBJ1-2; maybe TRBD1 (6 bases). This CDR3 has 15 amino acids. Deletions cut 5 bases from V and 7 bases from J, with 23 bases between. Germline V gene data show CDR1 as GTSNPN and CDR2 as SVGIG (reference sequence).

The V gene is TRBV6-1, the J gene TRBJ1-4, with 8 bases identical to TRBD1. Germline CDR1 reads MNHNS; CDR2 reads SASEGT. Trimming at V came to 3 bases and at J to 4 bases, leaving 1 base not matched to a gene. The CDR3 totals 14 residues. CDR3 nucleotide sequence: TGTGCCAGCAGTGAGGACAGGGTTAATGAAAAACTGTTTTTT. The encoded protein is CASSEDRVNEKLFF.

The chain employs TRBV19 and TRBJ2-3, with a tentative D call TRBD2 (6 bases). The germline CDR1 and CDR2 sequences are LNHDA and SQIVND (reference sequence). The CDR3 is 15 residues long. Trimming removed 3 bases at V and 0 bases at J, with 10 bases between. CDR3 sequence (DNA): TGTGCCAGTAGTATTGGAGGGACTAGCACAGATACGCAGTATTTT. Protein: CASSIGGTSTDTQYF.

The V gene is TRBV5-8, the J gene TRBJ2-7, with a possible D match to TRBD1 (6 bases). CDR1 is SGHTS, CDR2 YDEGEE, per germline. Between the trimmed V and J ends, which lost 1 base and 4 bases, there was a span of 15 bases. The CDR3 loop spans 15 amino acids. DNA of the CDR3: TGTGCCAGCAGCTTGTCCGGGACAAAGGGATACGAGCAGTACTTC. Protein product: CASSLSGTKGYEQYF.

This chain uses TRBV29-1 with TRBJ2-7, with TRBD2 identical over 10 bases. Unmatched junction bases numbered 7, after V lost 6 bases and J lost 2 bases. The V gene's germline CDR1 is SQVTM and CDR2 ANQGSEA. The CDR3 contains 14 residues. The DNA for the CDR3 is TGCAGCGTGCGAAGCGGGAGGGGCGCCTACGAGCAGTACTTC. This codes for CSVRSGRGAYEQYF.

This chain joins TRBV9 and TRBJ2-3, with TRBD2 identical over 12 bases. CDR1 is SGDLS and CDR2 is YYNGEE in the germline V gene. V was clipped by 7 bases and J by 2 bases; unmatched bases: 8. This CDR3 has 16 amino acids. CDR3 DNA sequence: TGTGCCAGCTCCGGGACTAGCGGGCTCTTCACAGATACGCAGTATTTT. Its protein product is CASSGTSGLFTDTQYF.

This clone was recorded once. The chain is built from TRBV28 and TRBJ2-7; TRBD2 might be the D (7 bases). With 7 bases removed from V and 1 base from J, the gap between germline ends came to 11 bases. This CDR3 contains 13 residues. CDR1 is MDHEN and CDR2 is SYDVKM in the germline V gene. The CDR3 reads CASNGGASYEQYF. CDR3 in DNA: TGTGCCAGCAATGGGGGGGCATCCTACGAGCAGTACTTC.

The rearrangement links TRBV7-6 to TRBJ2-3; 9 bases fit TRBD1. CDR1 is SGHVS and CDR2 is FNYEAQ in the germline V gene. With 2 bases clipped from V and 2 bases from J, the junction kept 8 bases outside the gene matches. The CDR3 length is 17 residues. The CDR3 DNA reads TGTGCCAGCAGCTTAACCCCGGGACAGGGACTCACAGATACGCAGTATTTT. Encoded protein: CASSLTPGQGLTDTQYF.

The chain links TRBV27 to TRBJ1-4, with TRBD1 identical over 8 bases. Germline V gene lookup returns CDR1 MNHEY and CDR2 SMNVEV (reference sequence). This CDR3 has 14 residues. Trimming at V came to 4 bases and at J to 17 bases, leaving 15 bases not matched to a gene. The DNA of the CDR3 is TGTGCCAGCAGTTCGCACCAGGGGGCCGCTACGAGTTTTTTT. This gives the protein CASSSHQGAATSFF. Full variable domain (rest looked up from reference TRBV27 and TRBJ1-4): EAQVTQNPRYLITVTGKKLTVTCSQNMNHEYMSWYRQDPGLGLRQIYYSMNVEVTDKGDVPEGYKVSRKEKRNFPLILESPSPNQTSLYFCASSSHQGAATSFFGSGTQLSVL.

This chain connects TRBV7-3 to TRBJ2-1; 13 bases fit TRBD2. CDR1 is SGHTA and CDR2 is FQGTGA in the germline V gene. This CDR3 has 18 amino acids. Unmatched junction bases numbered 7, after V lost 5 bases and J lost 0 bases. Here the CDR3 reads CASSPLAGGLSSYNEQFF. DNA of the CDR3: TGTGCCAGCAGCCCACTAGCGGGAGGGCTATCCTCCTACAATGAGCAGTTCTTC.

The chain joins TRBV6-1 to TRBJ2-3; TRBD1 agrees at 8 bases. Trimming removed 10 bases from V and 2 bases from J; junction bases left unmatched: 11. This CDR3 is 15 amino acids long. Germline values: CDR1 MNHNS, CDR2 SASEGT. This CDR3 is CATERGQGATDTQYF. The CDR3 DNA reads as TGTGCCACCGAGAGAGGGCAGGGGGCCACAGATACGCAGTATTTT.

The chain carries TRBV12-5 and TRBJ2-3; perhaps TRBD1 as D (5 bases). This CDR3 has 15 residues. Between the trimmed V and J ends, which lost 7 bases and 1 base, there was a span of 15 bases. Germline CDR1 reads LGHNT; CDR2 reads FRNRAP. The CDR3 reads CASERWGWGTDTQYF. As DNA, the CDR3 is TGTGCTAGTGAACGGTGGGGCTGGGGCACAGATACGCAGTATTTT.